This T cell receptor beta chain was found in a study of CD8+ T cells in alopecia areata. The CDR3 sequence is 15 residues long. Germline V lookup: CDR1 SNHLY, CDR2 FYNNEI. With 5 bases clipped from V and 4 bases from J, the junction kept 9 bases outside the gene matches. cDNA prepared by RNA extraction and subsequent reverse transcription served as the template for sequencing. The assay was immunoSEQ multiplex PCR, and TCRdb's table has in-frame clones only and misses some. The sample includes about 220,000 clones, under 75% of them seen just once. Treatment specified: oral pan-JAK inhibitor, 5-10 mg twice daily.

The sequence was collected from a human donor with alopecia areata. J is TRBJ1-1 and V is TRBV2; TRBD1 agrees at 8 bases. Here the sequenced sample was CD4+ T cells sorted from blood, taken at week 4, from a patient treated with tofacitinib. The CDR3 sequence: CASSPKTGVSTEAFF. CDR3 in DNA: TGTGCCAGCAGTCCGAAGACAGGGGTCTCCACTGAAGCTTTCTTT.